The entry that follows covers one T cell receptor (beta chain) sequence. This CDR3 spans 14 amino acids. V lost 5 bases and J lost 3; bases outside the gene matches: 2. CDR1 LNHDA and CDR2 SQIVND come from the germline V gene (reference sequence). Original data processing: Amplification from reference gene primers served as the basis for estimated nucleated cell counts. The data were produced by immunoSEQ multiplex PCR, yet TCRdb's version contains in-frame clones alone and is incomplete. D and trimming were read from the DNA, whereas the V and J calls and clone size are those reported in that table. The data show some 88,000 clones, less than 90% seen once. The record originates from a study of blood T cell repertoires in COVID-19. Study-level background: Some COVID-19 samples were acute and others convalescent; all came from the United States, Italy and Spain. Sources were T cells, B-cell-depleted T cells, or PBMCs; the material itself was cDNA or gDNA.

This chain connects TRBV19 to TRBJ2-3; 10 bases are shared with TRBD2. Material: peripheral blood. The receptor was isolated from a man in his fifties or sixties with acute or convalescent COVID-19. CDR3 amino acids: CASSLAGVTDTQYF. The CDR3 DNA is TGTGCCAGTAGTCTAGCGGGAGTGACAGATACGCAGTATTTT. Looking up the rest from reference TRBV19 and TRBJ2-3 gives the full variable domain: DGGITQSPKYLFRKEGQNVTLSCEQNLNHDAMYWYRQDPGQGLRLIYYSQIVNDFQKGDIAEGYSVSREKKESFPLTVTSAQKNPTAFYLCASSLAGVTDTQYFGPGTRLTVL.